One sample yielded the 9 T cell receptor beta chains listed below, sequenced in a study of T cell responses to AZD1222 COVID-19 vaccine. Profiling relied on immunoSEQ multiplex PCR, and the TCRdb table lists in-frame clones only, not all of them. Of approximately 76,000 clones in the sample, approximately 90% are singletons; the top ten hold about 4.9%. Sequenced here: peripheral blood, sampled on day 0 of MenACWY control vaccination. The receptors stem from an adult in good health.

The V and J genes are TRBV18 and TRBJ1-5; TRBD1 is a possible D gene (6 bases). Germline V gene data show CDR1 as KGHSH and CDR2 as LQKENI. The CDR3 covers 15 residues. Between the trimmed V and J ends, which lost 2 bases and 0 bases, there was a span of 8 bases. Written as DNA, the CDR3 is TGTGCCAGCTCACCAACGGACAGTAGCAATCAGCCCCAGCATTTT. It codes for CASSPTDSSNQPQHF. Filled out from reference TRBV18 and TRBJ1-5, the complete variable domain reads NAGVMQNPRHLVRRRGQEARLRCSPMKGHSHVYWYRQLPEEGLKFMVYLQKENIIDESGMPKERFSAEFPKEGPSILRIQQVVRGDSAAYFCASSPTDSSNQPQHFGDGTRLSIL.

The chain uses TRBV28 and TRBJ2-2, with 7 bases fitting TRBD2. V gave up 4 bases and J gave up 7 bases; unmatched junction bases: 6. Looked up from germline, CDR1 is MDHEN and CDR2 is SYDVKM. The CDR3 is 14 amino acids. The DNA for the CDR3 is TGTGCCAGCAGTTCTGGACTAGGGTTCGGGGAGCTGTTTTTT. Residues: CASSSGLGFGELFF.

This CDR3 is CASSTAGLDTEAFF. CDR3 DNA: TGTGCCAGCAGCACCGCGGGGCTCGACACTGAAGCTTTCTTT. The rearrangement joins TRBV28 to TRBJ1-1; tentatively, D is TRBD1 (5 bases). There are 14 residues in the CDR3. V was pared by 6 bases and J by 3 bases, with 14 bases between. Germline values: CDR1 MDHEN, CDR2 SYDVKM.

This chain connects TRBV9 to TRBJ1-5; D remains ambiguous. Germline loops: CDR1 SGDLS, CDR2 YYNGEE. V gave up 4 bases and J gave up 9 bases, with 14 bases separating them. The CDR3 loop spans 13 amino acids. The CDR3 DNA is TGTGCCAGCAGCTCTGCGGTCAGTGGGCCCCAGCATTTT. It specifies CASSSAVSGPQHF. Combining the CDR3 with reference TRBV9 and TRBJ1-5 gives the whole variable domain DSGVTQTPKHLITATGQRVTLRCSPRSGDLSVYWYQQSLDQGLQFLIQYYNGEERAKGNILERFSAQQFPDLHSELNLSSLELGDSALYFCASSSAVSGPQHFGDGTRLSIL.

The chain carries TRBV6-5 and TRBJ1-1, with no clear D. The CDR3 totals 13 residues. The V end lost 2 bases, the J end lost 6 bases, and 10 bases lay between the germline ends. Germline-derived CDR1 and CDR2 are MNHEY and SVGAGI. The CDR3 region has the DNA TGTGCCAGCAGTTACCATGTCAGCTCTGAAGCTTTCTTT. Residues: CASSYHVSSEAFF.

The chain is built from TRBV7-7 and TRBJ2-1; D is possibly TRBD2 (6 bases). V was pared by 0 bases and J by 6 bases, with 12 bases between. The CDR3 extends over 15 amino acids. CDR1 SSHAT and CDR2 FNYEAQ come from the germline V gene (reference sequence). The CDR3 nucleotides read TGTGCCAGCAGCTTAGCTTGGGAGACTAGCAATGAGCAGTTCTTC. This gives the protein CASSLAWETSNEQFF.

CDR3 coding DNA: TGCAGCGTTGAAGAGCCCTTGGGGCGGGAGGGCCCATTCTTC. It translates to CSVEEPLGREGPFF. This chain links TRBV29-1 with TRBJ2-1; 9 bases line up with TRBD2. This CDR3 has 14 amino acids. Germline loops: CDR1 SQVTM, CDR2 ANQGSEA. V trimming: 0 bases; J trimming: 16 bases; junction bases outside the gene matches: 13.

The chain links TRBV7-9 to TRBJ1-1; D remains unclear. This CDR3 is built from 14 residues. Germline V gene lookup returns CDR1 SEHNR and CDR2 FQNEAQ (reference sequence). V lost 2 bases, J lost 0 bases, and 7 bases lay in between. The CDR3 sequence is CASSLIDLNTEAFF. Written as DNA, the CDR3 is TGTGCCAGCAGCTTAATAGATCTGAACACTGAAGCTTTCTTT. Drawing the rest from reference TRBV7-9 and TRBJ1-1, the complete variable domain is DTGVSQNPRHKITKRGQNVTFRCDPISEHNRLYWYRQTLGQGPEFLTYFQNEAQLEKSRLLSDRFSAERPKGSFSTLEIQRTEQGDSAMYLCASSLIDLNTEAFFGQGTRLTVV.

The chain has TRBV19 and TRBJ1-1, with D possibly TRBD1 on 5 matching bases. Germline loops: CDR1 LNHDA, CDR2 SQIVND (reference sequence). Trimming left V 4 bases short and J 4 bases short, with 10 bases between. The CDR3 consists of 13 residues. CDR3 DNA: TGTGCCAGTAGTAAGGGGTCTGCCACTGAAGCTTTCTTT. It is translated as CASSKGSATEAFF.